The 14 T cell receptor beta chains below come from one sample, sequenced in a study of T cells in localized non-small cell lung cancer. Assay used: immunoSEQ multiplex PCR; TCRdb lists only in-frame clones, some missing. The table includes nearly 25,000 clones, more than 85% detected once. Here the sequenced sample was peripheral blood, taken before any cancer treatment. These receptors were obtained from a woman between 40 and 69 years old with stage I lung adenocarcinoma.

This clone was recorded only once. The V gene is TRBV5-1, the J gene TRBJ2-1; D unresolved. V was shortened by 4 bases and J by 7 bases, with 15 bases between the two germline ends. Germline V gives CDR1 SGHRS, CDR2 YFSETQ. This CDR3 has 14 amino acids. Here the CDR3 reads CASSPATSVNEQFF. CDR3 nucleotides: TGCGCCAGCAGCCCGGCCACCTCGGTAAATGAGCAGTTCTTC.

This clone has just a few counts. Other DNA sequences in the same sample also yield this CDR3. The chain has TRBV7-9 and TRBJ2-7; TRBD2 matches 8 bases. J gave up 3 bases and V 0 bases, and 7 bases lay outside the gene matches. Germline lookup yields CDR1 SEHNR and CDR2 FQNEAQ (reference sequence). CDR3 length: 16 amino acids. CDR3 protein: CASSLATGGRSYEQYF. CDR3 DNA: TGTGCCAGCAGCTTAGCGACTGGCGGGAGGAGCTACGAGCAGTACTTC.

The chain has TRBV18 and TRBJ2-2; D tentatively reads TRBD1 or TRBD2 (5 bases each). The germline V gene encodes CDR1 KGHSH and CDR2 LQKENI. The CDR3 totals 15 residues. Trimming removed 4 bases at V and 0 bases at J, with 9 bases between. Written as DNA, the CDR3 is TGTGCCAGCTCACAAGGGACGGCGAACACCGGGGAGCTGTTTTTT. It is translated as CASSQGTANTGELFF.

CDR3 nucleotide sequence: TGTGCCAGCGAGGGGTCTTATAGCAATCAGCCCCAGCATTTT. Its protein is CASEGSYSNQPQHF. This sequence joins TRBV18 and TRBJ1-5; a possible D gene is TRBD1 (5 bases). With 8 bases removed from V and 0 bases from J, the gap between germline ends came to 11 bases. In germline, CDR1 is KGHSH, CDR2 LQKENI. This CDR3 contains 14 residues. Full variable domain (rest looked up from reference TRBV18 and TRBJ1-5): NAGVMQNPRHLVRRRGQEARLRCSPMKGHSHVYWYRQLPEEGLKFMVYLQKENIIDESGMPKERFSAEFPKEGPSILRIQQVVRGDSAAYFCASEGSYSNQPQHFGDGTRLSIL.

CDR3 amino acids: CASMWVGTEKQYF. The CDR3 DNA sequence: TGTGCCTCCATGTGGGTCGGGACTGAGAAGCAGTACTTC. This chain connects TRBV7-9 to TRBJ2-7, with TRBD2 as a possible D gene (6 bases). The germline V gene encodes CDR1 SEHNR and CDR2 FQNEAQ (reference sequence). This CDR3 is 13 amino acids long. V lost 11 bases to trimming and J lost 8 bases, with 22 bases between them. Using reference TRBV7-9 and TRBJ2-7 for the parts outside the CDR3, the full variable domain is DTGVSQNPRHKITKRGQNVTFRCDPISEHNRLYWYRQTLGQGPEFLTYFQNEAQLEKSRLLSDRFSAERPKGSFSTLEIQRTEQGDSAMYLCASMWVGTEKQYFGPGTRLTVT.

The V gene is TRBV28, the J gene TRBJ2-7; D is uncertain. The CDR3 covers 16 residues. V was cut by 7 bases and J by 0 bases, with 19 bases left in between. The germline CDR1 and CDR2 sequences are MDHEN and SYDVKM. CDR3 sequence reads: CASIAPGSPDSYEQYF. The CDR3 coding sequence is TGTGCCAGCATCGCACCCGGGTCCCCAGACTCCTACGAGCAGTACTTC.

A single count supports this clone. The chain has TRBV6-1 and TRBJ2-1; 9 positions agree with TRBD2. In germline, CDR1 is MNHNS, CDR2 SASEGT. CDR3 length: 16 residues. The V gene end was trimmed by 3 bases and the J gene end by 6 bases; junction bases not matched to a gene: 9. As DNA, the CDR3 is TGTGCCAGCAGTGACGTGCATAGCGGGAGACGCAATGAGCAGTTCTTC. Its protein is CASSDVHSGRRNEQFF.

V is TRBV27 and J is TRBJ2-7; D gene ambiguous. The CDR3 has 12 residues. Germline assignment: CDR1 MNHEY and CDR2 SMNVEV (reference sequence). V lost 3 bases and J 4 bases, leaving 7 bases between the germline ends. The CDR3 coding sequence is TGTGCCAGCAGTTTCATAGGTTACGAGCAGTACTTC. Translated: CASSFIGYEQYF.

The V gene is TRBV10-3, the J gene TRBJ2-5, with unresolved D. CDR1 and CDR2 (germline): ENHRY, SYGVKD. The CDR3 extends over 11 amino acids. V was clipped by 6 bases and J by 1 base, with 3 bases between them. CDR3 residues: CAIRTQETQYF. The DNA for the CDR3 is TGTGCCATCAGGACCCAAGAGACCCAGTACTTC.

The CDR3 region has the DNA TGTGCCAGCAGTTACCCAACAGGGGCGAACACTGAAGCTTTCTTT. Translating it yields CASSYPTGANTEAFF. V usage is TRBV6-5 and J usage is TRBJ1-1; TRBD1 agrees at 7 bases. V was pared by 2 bases and J by 1 base, with 4 bases of the junction left unmatched. CDR3 length equals 15 residues. Germline loops: CDR1 MNHEY, CDR2 SVGAGI.

The chain couples TRBV11-2 to TRBJ1-2; no definite D call. The V and J ends lost 0 bases and 2 bases respectively, with 4 bases between them. The germline CDR1 and CDR2 sequences are SGHAT and FQNNGV. The CDR3 is made up of 13 amino acids. The DNA of the CDR3 is TGTGCCAGCAGCTTAGATTCGAACTATGGCTACACCTTC. The encoded protein is CASSLDSNYGYTF.

The gene calls are TRBV2 and TRBJ1-1; possibly TRBD1 for D (5 bases). Between the trimmed V and J ends, which lost 3 bases and 1 base, there was a span of 6 bases. This CDR3 region has 13 residues. CDR1 is SNHLY and CDR2 is FYNNEI in the germline V gene. CDR3 sequence (DNA): TGTGCCAGCAGTGACAGGGAGAACACTGAAGCTTTCTTT. Translating gives CASSDRENTEAFF.

This clone was counted a single time. J is TRBJ1-1 and V is TRBV25-1, with D possibly TRBD1 on 5 matching bases. V lost 4 bases, J lost 4 bases, and 19 bases lay in between. The CDR3 length is 16 residues. Germline V gives CDR1 MGHDK, CDR2 SYGVNS. The DNA for the CDR3 is TGTGCCAGCAGTGGCCAGGGAGTGAAGGGAGTCACTGAAGCTTTCTTT. Protein: CASSGQGVKGVTEAFF.

This rearrangement joins TRBV29-1 to TRBJ2-6, with D perhaps matching TRBD1 (5 bases). The V and J ends lost 1 base and 4 bases respectively, with 8 bases between them. This CDR3 is built from 14 residues. The germline gives CDR1 SQVTM, CDR2 ANQGSEA. The CDR3 is CSVEGGLGANVLTF. In DNA form, the CDR3 reads TGCAGCGTTGAAGGGGGCTTGGGGGCCAACGTCCTGACTTTC.